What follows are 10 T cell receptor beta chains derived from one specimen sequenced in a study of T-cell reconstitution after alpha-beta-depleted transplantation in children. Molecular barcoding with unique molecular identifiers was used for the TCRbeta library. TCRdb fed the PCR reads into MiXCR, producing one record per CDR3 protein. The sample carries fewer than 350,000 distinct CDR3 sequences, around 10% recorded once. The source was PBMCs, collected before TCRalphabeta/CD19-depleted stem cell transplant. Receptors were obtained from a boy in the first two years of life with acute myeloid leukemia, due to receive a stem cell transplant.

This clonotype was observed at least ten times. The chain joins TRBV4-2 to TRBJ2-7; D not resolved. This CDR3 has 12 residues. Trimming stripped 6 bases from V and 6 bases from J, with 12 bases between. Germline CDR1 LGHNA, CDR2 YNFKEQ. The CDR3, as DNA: TGTGCCAGCAGTCAGGAGACTGCCGAGCAGTACTTC. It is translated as CASSQETAEQYF.

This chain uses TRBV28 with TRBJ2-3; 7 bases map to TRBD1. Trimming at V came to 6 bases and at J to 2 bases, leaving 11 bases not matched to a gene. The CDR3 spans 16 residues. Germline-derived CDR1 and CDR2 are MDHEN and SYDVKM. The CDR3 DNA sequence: TGTGCCAGCAGAGAACTGGGACAGTACCTCACAGATACGCAGTATTTT. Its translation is CASRELGQYLTDTQYF.

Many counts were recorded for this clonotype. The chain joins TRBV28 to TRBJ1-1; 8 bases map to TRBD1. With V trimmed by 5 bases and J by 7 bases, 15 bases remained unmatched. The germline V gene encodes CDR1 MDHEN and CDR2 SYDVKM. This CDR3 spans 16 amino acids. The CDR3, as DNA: TGTGCCAGCAGTATGGTCCCCATAGACAGGGGCCTTGAAGCTTTCTTT. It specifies CASSMVPIDRGLEAFF.

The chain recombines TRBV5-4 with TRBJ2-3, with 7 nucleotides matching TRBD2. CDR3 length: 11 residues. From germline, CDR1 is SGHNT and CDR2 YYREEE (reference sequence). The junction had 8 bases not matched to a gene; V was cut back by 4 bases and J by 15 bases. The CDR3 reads CASSDTGLFYF. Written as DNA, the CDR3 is TGTGCCAGCAGCGATACGGGACTATTTTATTTT.

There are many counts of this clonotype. The CDR3 protein is CASSFEGLSYEQYF. As DNA, the CDR3 is TGCGCCAGCAGCTTCGAAGGACTATCCTACGAGCAGTACTTC. The chain combines TRBV5-1 with TRBJ2-7; D might be TRBD2 (6 bases). Germline values: CDR1 SGHRS, CDR2 YFSETQ. The CDR3 totals 14 residues. Trimming removed 2 bases at V and 1 base at J, with 10 bases between.

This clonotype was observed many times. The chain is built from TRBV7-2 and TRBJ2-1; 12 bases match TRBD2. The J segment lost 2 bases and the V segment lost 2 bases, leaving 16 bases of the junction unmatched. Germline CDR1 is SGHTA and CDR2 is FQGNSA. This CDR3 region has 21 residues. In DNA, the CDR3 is TGTGCCAGCAGCTTACTGTGGAAGACTAGCGGGAGTGTGGAAACCTACAATGAGCAGTTCTTC. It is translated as CASSLLWKTSGSVETYNEQFF.

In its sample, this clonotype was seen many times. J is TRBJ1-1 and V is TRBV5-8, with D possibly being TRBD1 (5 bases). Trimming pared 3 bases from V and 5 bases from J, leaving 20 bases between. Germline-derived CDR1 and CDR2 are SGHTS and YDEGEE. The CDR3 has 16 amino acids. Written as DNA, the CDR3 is TGTGCCAGCAGCTCCTCGACAGTTACCATCGGGACTGAAGCTTTCTTT. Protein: CASSSSTVTIGTEAFF.

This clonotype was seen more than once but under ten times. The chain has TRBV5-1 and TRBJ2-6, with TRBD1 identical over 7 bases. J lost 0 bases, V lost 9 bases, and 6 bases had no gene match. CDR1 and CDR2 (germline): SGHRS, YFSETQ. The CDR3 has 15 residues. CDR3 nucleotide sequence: TGCGCCACCCGGGACAGCCCCTCTGGGGCCAACGTCCTGACTTTC. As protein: CATRDSPSGANVLTF.

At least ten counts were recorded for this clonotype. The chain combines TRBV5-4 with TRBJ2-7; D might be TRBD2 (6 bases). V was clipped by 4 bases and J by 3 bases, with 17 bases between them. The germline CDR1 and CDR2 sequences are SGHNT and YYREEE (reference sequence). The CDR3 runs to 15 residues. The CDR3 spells CASSRPGLSHYEQYF. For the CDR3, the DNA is TGTGCCAGCAGCAGACCGGGACTTAGTCACTACGAGCAGTACTTC. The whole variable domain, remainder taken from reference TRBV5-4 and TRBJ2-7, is ETGVTQSPTHLIKTRGQQVTLRCSSQSGHNTVSWYQQALGQGPQFIFQYYREEENGRGNFPPRFSGLQFPNYSSELNVNALELDDSALYLCASSRPGLSHYEQYFGPGTRLTVT.

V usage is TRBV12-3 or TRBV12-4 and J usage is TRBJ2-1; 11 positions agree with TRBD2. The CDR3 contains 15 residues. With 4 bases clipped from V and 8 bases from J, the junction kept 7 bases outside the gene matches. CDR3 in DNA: TGTGCCAGCAGTTCCGGACTAGCGGGCCGTGATGAGCAGTTCTTC. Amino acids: CASSSGLAGRDEQFF.